This is a list of T cell receptor beta chains from one sample in a study of T cell changes during pregnancy in multiple sclerosis. The assay was immunoSEQ multiplex PCR, and TCRdb's table has in-frame clones only and misses some. The sample lists about 110,000 clones, 80% to 95% seen once, with 1.6% in the top ten. The material sequenced was peripheral blood, taken after pregnancy. The receptor source for this set is a female donor with multiple sclerosis, enrolled in a pregnancy study. CDR3s include the opening cysteine and the closing phenylalanine or tryptophan. The order of the fields is D gene, J gene, V gene, clone size, CDR3 protein, CDR3 DNA. The D gene is left open where the match is weak. The size entry is marked missing in some rows and otherwise reads once, few, many or a size class.

d_call: NA
j_call: TRBJ1-6
v_call: TRBV6-6
clone_size: NA
cdr3_aa: CASSYKSGGGDSPLHF
cdr3_nt: TGTGCCAGCAGTTATAAGTCCGGAGGTGGAGATTCACCCCTCCACTTT

d_call: NA
j_call: TRBJ1-2
v_call: TRBV7-9
clone_size: NA
cdr3_aa: CASSPDGSNYGYTF
cdr3_nt: TGTGCCAGCAGCCCAGACGGGAGTAACTATGGCTACACCTTC

d_call: TRBD2
j_call: TRBJ2-3
v_call: TRBV5-1
clone_size: NA
cdr3_aa: CASSSVAGHTDTQYF
cdr3_nt: TGCGCCAGCAGCTCCGTAGCGGGGCACACAGATACGCAGTATTTT

d_call: NA
j_call: TRBJ2-7
v_call: TRBV2
clone_size: NA
cdr3_aa: CASSVEAAVYEQYF
cdr3_nt: TGTGCCAGCAGTGTCGAGGCAGCCGTCTACGAGCAGTACTTC

d_call: NA
j_call: TRBJ2-7
v_call: TRBV27
clone_size: NA
cdr3_aa: CASSLSTGVAYEQYF
cdr3_nt: TGTGCCAGCAGTTTATCGACGGGAGTGGCCTACGAGCAGTACTTC

d_call: TRBD1
j_call: TRBJ1-2
v_call: TRBV19
clone_size: NA
cdr3_aa: CASRPGQGIYTF
cdr3_nt: TGTGCCAGTAGACCGGGACAGGGCATCTACACCTTC

d_call: TRBD1
j_call: TRBJ1-6
v_call: TRBV5-4
clone_size: NA
cdr3_aa: CASSPGQGESPLHF
cdr3_nt: TGTGCCAGCAGCCCGGGACAGGGAGAATCACCCCTCCACTTT

d_call: NA
j_call: TRBJ1-6
v_call: TRBV9
clone_size: once
cdr3_aa: CASSGDGSSYNSPLHF
cdr3_nt: TGTGCCAGCAGCGGGGACGGGAGCTCCTATAATTCACCCCTCCACTTT

d_call: TRBD1
j_call: TRBJ1-1
v_call: TRBV19
clone_size: NA
cdr3_aa: CASRPHSFRGVTEAFF
cdr3_nt: TGTGCCAGTAGACCACATTCCTTCAGGGGGGTCACTGAAGCTTTCTTT

d_call: NA
j_call: TRBJ2-5
v_call: TRBV21-1
clone_size: NA
cdr3_aa: CASSPGQGDQETQYF
cdr3_nt: TGTGCCAGCAGCCCCGGACAGGGGGACCAAGAGACCCAGTACTTC

d_call: NA
j_call: TRBJ2-3
v_call: TRBV30
clone_size: NA
cdr3_aa: CASKSFTDTQYF
cdr3_nt: TGTGCCTCTAAATCATTCACAGATACGCAGTATTTT

d_call: NA
j_call: TRBJ1-2
v_call: TRBV9
clone_size: once
cdr3_aa: CASSEGGAGYTF
cdr3_nt: TGTGCCAGCAGCGAGGGGGGGGCTGGCTACACCTTC

d_call: TRBD1
j_call: TRBJ2-7
v_call: TRBV11-2
clone_size: NA
cdr3_aa: CASSPRTGSASEQYF
cdr3_nt: TGTGCCAGCAGCCCGAGGACAGGCTCGGCCTCCGAGCAGTACTTC

d_call: TRBD2
j_call: TRBJ2-7
v_call: TRBV4-1
clone_size: NA
cdr3_aa: CASSQEPSGSLYEQYF
cdr3_nt: TGCGCCAGCAGCCAAGAACCTAGCGGGAGCTTATACGAGCAGTACTTC

d_call: NA
j_call: TRBJ2-7
v_call: TRBV2
clone_size: NA
cdr3_aa: CASSGAGNYEQYF
cdr3_nt: TGTGCCAGCAGTGGGGCAGGGAACTACGAGCAGTACTTC

d_call: TRBD1
j_call: TRBJ1-4
v_call: TRBV5-8
clone_size: NA
cdr3_aa: CASSPGQGRVGEKLFF
cdr3_nt: TGTGCCAGCAGCCCGGGACAGGGAAGAGTTGGCGAAAAACTGTTTTTT

d_call: TRBD1
j_call: TRBJ2-2
v_call: TRBV5-1
clone_size: NA
cdr3_aa: CASSSGTGGGTGELFF
cdr3_nt: TGCGCCAGCAGCTCCGGGACAGGGGGCGGCACCGGGGAGCTGTTTTTT

d_call: NA
j_call: TRBJ1-1
v_call: TRBV6-6
clone_size: NA
cdr3_aa: CASKTENTEAFF
cdr3_nt: TGTGCCAGTAAGACAGAGAACACTGAAGCTTTCTTT

d_call: NA
j_call: TRBJ2-2
v_call: TRBV5-1
clone_size: NA
cdr3_aa: CASSLGVSPNTGELFF
cdr3_nt: TGCGCCAGCAGCTTGGGAGTGAGCCCGAACACCGGGGAGCTGTTTTTT

d_call: NA
j_call: TRBJ2-5
v_call: TRBV6-1
clone_size: NA
cdr3_aa: CASSEIRETQYF
cdr3_nt: TGTGCCAGCAGTGAAATTCGAGAGACCCAGTACTTC

d_call: NA
j_call: TRBJ2-4
v_call: TRBV27
clone_size: NA
cdr3_aa: CASSFFLGANIQYF
cdr3_nt: TGTGCCAGCAGTTTTTTCTTGGGGGCAAACATTCAGTACTTC

d_call: NA
j_call: TRBJ1-1
v_call: TRBV6-1
clone_size: once
cdr3_aa: CASPGNSNTEAFF
cdr3_nt: TGTGCCAGCCCAGGGAATAGCAACACTGAAGCTTTCTTT

d_call: TRBD2
j_call: TRBJ2-7
v_call: TRBV5-1
clone_size: NA
cdr3_aa: CASSSEGLAAYEQYF
cdr3_nt: TGCGCCAGCAGCTCAGAGGGACTAGCGGCGTACGAGCAGTACTTC

d_call: TRBD2
j_call: TRBJ2-1
v_call: TRBV2
clone_size: NA
cdr3_aa: CASSGTSGDYNEQFF
cdr3_nt: TGTGCCAGCAGTGGGACTAGCGGGGACTACAATGAGCAGTTCTTC

d_call: TRBD1
j_call: TRBJ2-2
v_call: TRBV29-1
clone_size: NA
cdr3_aa: CSVAWDSWNTGELFF
cdr3_nt: TGCAGCGTTGCCTGGGACAGCTGGAACACCGGGGAGCTGTTTTTT

d_call: NA
j_call: TRBJ1-1
v_call: TRBV5-1
clone_size: NA
cdr3_aa: CASSLASTRESEAFF
cdr3_nt: TGCGCCAGCAGCTTGGCAAGCACGCGGGAAAGTGAAGCTTTCTTT

d_call: NA
j_call: TRBJ2-3
v_call: TRBV11-1
clone_size: once
cdr3_aa: CASRLRRGSPDTQYF
cdr3_nt: TGTGCCAGCAGGTTGCGAAGGGGTTCCCCAGATACGCAGTATTTT

d_call: NA
j_call: TRBJ1-2
v_call: TRBV11-2
clone_size: NA
cdr3_aa: CASSSQLLGGSHF
cdr3_nt: TGTGCCAGCAGCTCACAACTCTTGGGGGGTAGCCACTTC

d_call: NA
j_call: TRBJ2-5
v_call: TRBV7-3
clone_size: NA
cdr3_aa: CASSLTGSQETQYF
cdr3_nt: TGTGCCAGCAGCTTAACTGGCAGCCAAGAGACCCAGTACTTC

d_call: TRBD1
j_call: TRBJ1-4
v_call: TRBV19
clone_size: NA
cdr3_aa: CASSALTGTNEKLFF
cdr3_nt: TGTGCCAGTAGTGCTTTGACAGGGACTAATGAAAAACTGTTTTTT

d_call: NA
j_call: TRBJ1-1
v_call: TRBV7-3
clone_size: NA
cdr3_aa: CASSLNGPSNTEAFF
cdr3_nt: TGTGCCAGCAGCTTGAATGGCCCCAGTAACACTGAAGCTTTCTTT

d_call: NA
j_call: TRBJ1-1
v_call: TRBV2
clone_size: NA
cdr3_aa: CASIFLPLNTEAFF
cdr3_nt: TGTGCCAGCATCTTTCTACCCTTGAACACTGAAGCTTTCTTT

d_call: TRBD2
j_call: TRBJ2-3
v_call: TRBV28
clone_size: NA
cdr3_aa: CASSDGSGSPTDTQYF
cdr3_nt: TGTGCCAGCAGTGACGGTAGCGGGAGCCCCACAGATACGCAGTATTTT

d_call: TRBD2
j_call: TRBJ2-3
v_call: TRBV5-1
clone_size: NA
cdr3_aa: CASSALAEFTDTQYF
cdr3_nt: TGCGCCAGCAGCGCACTAGCGGAGTTCACAGATACGCAGTATTTT

d_call: NA
j_call: TRBJ1-3
v_call: TRBV11-3
clone_size: NA
cdr3_aa: CASSAGVGEENTIYF
cdr3_nt: TGTGCCAGCAGCGCCGGAGTAGGGGAGGAAAACACCATATATTTT

d_call: NA
j_call: TRBJ2-5
v_call: TRBV18
clone_size: NA
cdr3_aa: CASSRTASQETQYF
cdr3_nt: TGTGCCAGCTCACGGACTGCGTCCCAAGAGACCCAGTACTTC